This passage covers 17 T cell receptor beta chains from one sample sequenced in a study of cytomegalovirus exposure and HLA in healthy donors. PCR was performed using 60 Vbeta and 13 Jbeta primers. Using immunoSEQ multiplex PCR, the repertoire was profiled, and TCRdb retains in-frame clones only, with some absent. The table has roughly 180,000 clones, 82% seen once. The sequenced sample consisted of PBMCs. These receptors were taken from a male donor in good health and CMV-seronegative.

This clone was observed a single time. Germline and junction disagree at one end, which may indicate a read error. The chain is built from TRBV5-5 and TRBJ2-2, with 10 bases aligning to TRBD1. Germline V gives CDR1 SGHKS, CDR2 YYEKEE (reference sequence). CDR3 length: 17 residues. CDR3 sequence reads: CAGSRGHGTGAAGELFF. The CDR3 bases are TGTGCCGGCAGCCGCGGCCACGGGACAGGGGCGGCCGGGGAGCTGTTTTTT.

This clone was counted only a few times. The chain uses TRBV5-1 and TRBJ2-6, with D unresolved. The CDR3 runs to 14 residues. Germline assignment: CDR1 SGHRS and CDR2 YFSETQ. The V end lost 4 bases, the J end lost 4 bases, and 9 bases lay between the germline ends. The CDR3 loop reads CASSPNTGANVLTF. The DNA for the CDR3 is TGCGCCAGCAGCCCGAATACAGGGGCCAACGTCCTGACTTTC.

V is TRBV30 and J is TRBJ2-1, with TRBD2 matching over 13 bases. In germline, CDR1 is GTSNPN, CDR2 SVGIG (reference sequence). The CDR3 has 18 residues. Germline trimming cut 0 bases from V and 4 bases from J; bases unmatched to any gene: 9. CDR3: CAWSVRRTSGREYNEQFF. In DNA, the CDR3 is TGTGCCTGGAGTGTACGCAGGACTAGCGGGAGAGAGTACAATGAGCAGTTCTTC.

A note on this clone: Germline and junction disagree at one end, which may indicate a read error. The same CDR3 is also encoded by other DNA sequences in this sample. The V and J genes are TRBV9 and TRBJ2-7, with D perhaps TRBD2 (7 bases). Germline lookup yields CDR1 SGDLS and CDR2 YYNGEE. The CDR3 runs 16 residues. CDR3 sequence (DNA): TGTGCCAGTAGCGGTGGGGGGGCGGAAAGCTCCTACGAGCAGTACTTC. Its protein is CASSGGGAESSYEQYF.

The V gene is TRBV5-1, the J gene TRBJ2-7; unclear D gene. The ends were cut back, 0 bases at V and 2 bases at J, with 9 bases in the middle. Germline values: CDR1 SGHRS, CDR2 YFSETQ. The CDR3 runs to 14 residues. Here the CDR3 reads CASSLAGSPYEQYF. In DNA form, the CDR3 reads TGCGCCAGCAGCTTGGCGGGTTCCCCCTACGAGCAGTACTTC.

The chain couples TRBV18 to TRBJ2-1; 10 bases agree with TRBD1. The CDR3 covers 16 residues. Germline trimming cut 3 bases from V and 5 bases from J; bases unmatched to any gene: 7. The germline CDR1 and CDR2 sequences are KGHSH and LQKENI. The CDR3 protein is CASSPPPGTGDNEQFF. The CDR3, as DNA: TGTGCCAGCTCACCCCCGCCTGGGACAGGGGACAATGAGCAGTTCTTC.

This clone was picked up one time. The V gene is TRBV10-3, the J gene TRBJ2-2; TRBD1 aligns across 7 bases. This CDR3 comprises 16 residues. Germline values: CDR1 ENHRY, CDR2 SYGVKD. Germline trimming cut 0 bases from V and 1 base from J; bases unmatched to any gene: 2. DNA of the CDR3: TGTGCCATCAGTGAGTCCCGGACAGGGAACACCGGGGAGCTGTTTTTT. It specifies CAISESRTGNTGELFF.

The CDR3: CASSLDRGAEAFF. CDR3 DNA sequence: TGTGCCAGCAGCTTAGATCGGGGGGCTGAAGCTTTCTTT. The J gene is TRBJ1-1, the V gene TRBV11-2; a possible D gene is TRBD1 (5 bases). The V end lost 0 bases, the J end lost 6 bases, and 8 bases lay between the germline ends. CDR3 length equals 13 residues. From germline, CDR1 is SGHAT and CDR2 FQNNGV.

The V gene is TRBV28, the J gene TRBJ2-1; TRBD2 is a possible D gene (6 bases). The CDR3 has 12 residues. Germline V lookup: CDR1 MDHEN, CDR2 SYDVKM. V dropped 3 bases and J dropped 15 bases, with 15 bases sitting between them. CDR3 protein: CASSFPTGVSFF. For the CDR3, the DNA is TGTGCCAGCAGTTTCCCCACGGGAGTTTCGTTCTTC.

For the CDR3, the DNA is TGTGCCAGCGAAGTGGGCAGGGTAGATACGCAGTATTTT. The encoded protein is CASEVGRVDTQYF. J is TRBJ2-3 and V is TRBV2, with a tentative D call TRBD1 (5 bases). In germline, CDR1 is SNHLY, CDR2 FYNNEI. Trimming removed 8 bases at V and 5 bases at J, with 14 bases between. This CDR3 has 13 amino acids. The whole variable domain, remainder taken from reference TRBV2 and TRBJ2-3, is EPEVTQTPSHQVTQMGQEVILRCVPISNHLYFYWYRQILGQKVEFLVSFYNNEISEKSEIFDDQFSVERPDGSNFTLKIRSTKLEDSAMYFCASEVGRVDTQYFGPGTRLTVL.

Only a few counts were recorded for this clone. The CDR3 loop reads CASSPPGTGINTEAFF. Here the CDR3 DNA reads TGTGCCAGCAGCCCACCGGGGACAGGGATAAACACTGAAGCTTTCTTT. The chain has TRBV5-6 and TRBJ1-1; 9 nucleotides align to TRBD1. The V segment lost 4 bases and the J segment 2 bases; nucleotides outside the gene matches: 9. The CDR3 covers 16 residues. Germline CDR1 and CDR2: SGHDT and YYEEEE.

This clone was recorded once. The genes are TRBV18 and TRBJ2-7; 9 bases agree with TRBD1. CDR1 and CDR2 from the germline V gene are KGHSH and LQKENI. This CDR3 has 16 residues. The V segment lost 6 bases and the J segment 3 bases; nucleotides outside the gene matches: 12. CDR3 residues: CASSPGQGRPYYEQYF. Written as DNA, the CDR3 is TGTGCCAGCTCGCCTGGACAGGGGCGCCCTTACTACGAGCAGTACTTC.

The chain recombines TRBV10-3 with TRBJ1-2; D is possibly TRBD1 (5 bases). The CDR3 extends over 14 amino acids. Germline-derived CDR1 and CDR2 are ENHRY and SYGVKD. The V and J ends lost 6 bases and 5 bases respectively, with 16 bases between them. The CDR3 DNA follows: TGTGCCATCAGCTCCGGCAGGGAGGAGTATGGCTACACCTTC. Translation: CAISSGREEYGYTF.

The gene calls are TRBV2 and TRBJ2-2; D is ambiguous. CDR3 length: 12 amino acids. Germline CDR1 reads SNHLY; CDR2 reads FYNNEI. Between the trimmed V and J ends, which lost 5 bases and 7 bases, there was a span of 8 bases. Here the CDR3 reads CASSFSGGELFF. The CDR3 bases are TGTGCCAGCAGTTTCTCGGGCGGGGAGCTGTTTTTT.

This rearrangement joins TRBV4-1 to TRBJ2-7, with 9 bases matching TRBD1. The CDR3 totals 15 residues. Germline-derived CDR1 and CDR2 are MGHRA and YSYEKL. Trimming at V came to 0 bases and at J to 6 bases, leaving 6 bases not matched to a gene. CDR3 in DNA: TGCGCCAGCAGCCAAGATCCGGGGACAGGGCCCGAGCAGTACTTC. Its translation: CASSQDPGTGPEQYF.

This clone has a handful of counts. The chain employs TRBV5-4 and TRBJ1-5, with no clear D. CDR1 is SGHNT and CDR2 is YYREEE in the germline V gene (reference sequence). The CDR3 consists of 13 residues. V lost 0 bases and J 4 bases, leaving 5 bases between the germline ends. CDR3: CASSLDPNQPQHF. Here the CDR3 DNA reads TGTGCCAGCAGCTTGGATCCAAATCAGCCCCAGCATTTT.

V is TRBV4-1 and J is TRBJ2-7, with a tentative D call TRBD1 (6 bases). Germline-derived CDR1 and CDR2 are MGHRA and YSYEKL. With 4 bases removed from V and 2 bases from J, the gap between germline ends came to 12 bases. This CDR3 has 14 residues. CDR3 sequence: CASSRDMKTYEQYF. The CDR3 DNA sequence: TGCGCCAGCAGCCGGGACATGAAGACCTACGAGCAGTACTTC.